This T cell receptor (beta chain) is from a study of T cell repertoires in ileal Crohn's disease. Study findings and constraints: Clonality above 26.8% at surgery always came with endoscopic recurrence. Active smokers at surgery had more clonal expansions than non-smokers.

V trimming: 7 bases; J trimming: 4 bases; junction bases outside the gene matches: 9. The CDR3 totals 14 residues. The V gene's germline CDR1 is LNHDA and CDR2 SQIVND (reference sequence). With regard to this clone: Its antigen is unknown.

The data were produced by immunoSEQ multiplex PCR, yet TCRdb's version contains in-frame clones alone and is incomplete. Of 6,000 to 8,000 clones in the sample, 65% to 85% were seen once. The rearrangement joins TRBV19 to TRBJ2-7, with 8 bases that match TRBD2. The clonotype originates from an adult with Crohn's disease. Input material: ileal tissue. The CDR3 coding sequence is TGTGCCAGTATCTTGAGCGGGAGTTTGTACGAGCAGTACTTC. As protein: CASILSGSLYEQYF. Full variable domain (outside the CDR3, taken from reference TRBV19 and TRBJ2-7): DGGITQSPKYLFRKEGQNVTLSCEQNLNHDAMYWYRQDPGQGLRLIYYSQIVNDFQKGDIAEGYSVSREKKESFPLTVTSAQKNPTAFYLCASILSGSLYEQYFGPGTRLTVT.